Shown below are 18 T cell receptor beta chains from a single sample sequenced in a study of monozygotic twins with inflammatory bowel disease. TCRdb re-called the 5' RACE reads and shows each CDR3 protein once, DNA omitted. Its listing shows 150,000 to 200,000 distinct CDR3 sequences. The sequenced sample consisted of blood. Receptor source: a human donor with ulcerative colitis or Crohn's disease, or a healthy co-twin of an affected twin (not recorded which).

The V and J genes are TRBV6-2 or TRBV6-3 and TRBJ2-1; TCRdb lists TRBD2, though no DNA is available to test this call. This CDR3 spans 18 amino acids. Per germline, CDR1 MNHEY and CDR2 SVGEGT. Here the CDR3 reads CASSYSILAGFSYNEQFF.

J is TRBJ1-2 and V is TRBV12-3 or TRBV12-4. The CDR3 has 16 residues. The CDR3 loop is CASSSPDLGQFYGYTF.

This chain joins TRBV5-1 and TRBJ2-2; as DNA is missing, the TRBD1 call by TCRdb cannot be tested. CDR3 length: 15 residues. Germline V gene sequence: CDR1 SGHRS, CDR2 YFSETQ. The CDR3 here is CASSPRDSFTGELFF.

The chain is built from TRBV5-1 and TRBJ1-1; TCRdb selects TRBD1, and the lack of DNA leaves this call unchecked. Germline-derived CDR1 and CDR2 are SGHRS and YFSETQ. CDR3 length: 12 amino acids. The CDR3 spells CASSSWTGWTFF.

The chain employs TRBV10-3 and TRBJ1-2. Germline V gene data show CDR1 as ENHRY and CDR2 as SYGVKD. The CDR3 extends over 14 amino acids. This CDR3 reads CAISESRQAHGYTF.

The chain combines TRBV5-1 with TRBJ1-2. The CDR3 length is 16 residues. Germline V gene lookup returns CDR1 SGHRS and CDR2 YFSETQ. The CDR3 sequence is CASSLEFGLGHYGYTF.

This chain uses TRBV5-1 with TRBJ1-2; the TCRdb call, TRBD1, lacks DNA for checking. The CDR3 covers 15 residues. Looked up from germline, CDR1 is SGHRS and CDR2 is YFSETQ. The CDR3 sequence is CASSGGQRRIYGYTF.

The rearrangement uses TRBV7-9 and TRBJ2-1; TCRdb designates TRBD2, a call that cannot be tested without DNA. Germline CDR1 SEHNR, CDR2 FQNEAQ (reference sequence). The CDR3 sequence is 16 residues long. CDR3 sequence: CASSLEGLAGEVEQFF.

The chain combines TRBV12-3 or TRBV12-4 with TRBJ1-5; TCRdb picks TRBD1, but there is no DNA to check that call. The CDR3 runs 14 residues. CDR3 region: CASSPSDRGQPQHF.

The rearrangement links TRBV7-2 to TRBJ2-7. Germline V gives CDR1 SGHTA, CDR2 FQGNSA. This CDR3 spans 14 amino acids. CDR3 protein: CASSLGYGAYEQYF. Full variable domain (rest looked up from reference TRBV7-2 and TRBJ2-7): GAGVSQSPSNKVTEKGKDVELRCDPISGHTALYWYRQSLGQGLEFLIYFQGNSAPDKSGLPSDRFSAERTGGSVSTLTIQRTQQEDSAVYLCASSLGYGAYEQYFGPGTRLTVT.

This CDR3 reads CASSPETPQETQYF. This chain uses TRBV11-2 with TRBJ2-5. Germline lookup yields CDR1 SGHAT and CDR2 FQNNGV. The CDR3 is 14 residues long. The whole variable domain, filled in from reference TRBV11-2 and TRBJ2-5, reads EAGVAQSPRYKIIEKRQSVAFWCNPISGHATLYWYQQILGQGPKLLIQFQNNGVVDDSQLPKDRFSAERLKGVDSTLKIQPAKLEDSAVYLCASSPETPQETQYFGPGTRLLVL.

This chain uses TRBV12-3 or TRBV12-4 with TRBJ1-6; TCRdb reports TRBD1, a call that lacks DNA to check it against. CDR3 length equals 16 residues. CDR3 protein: CASRLGPGQGASPLHF.

The CDR3 spells CSAPEREGPYNEQFF. The J gene is TRBJ2-1, the V gene TRBV20-1; TCRdb selects TRBD2, and the lack of DNA leaves this call unchecked. The CDR3 is made up of 15 amino acids. Per the germline V gene, CDR1 is DFQATT and CDR2 is SNEGSKA (reference sequence).

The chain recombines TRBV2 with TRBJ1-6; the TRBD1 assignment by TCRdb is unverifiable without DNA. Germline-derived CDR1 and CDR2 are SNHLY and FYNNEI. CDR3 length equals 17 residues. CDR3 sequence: CASSGPAGVDGNSPLHF.

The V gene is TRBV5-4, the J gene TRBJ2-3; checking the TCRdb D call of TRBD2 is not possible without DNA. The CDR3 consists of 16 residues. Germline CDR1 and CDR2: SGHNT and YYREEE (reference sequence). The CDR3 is CASSLDFAGGPDTQYF.

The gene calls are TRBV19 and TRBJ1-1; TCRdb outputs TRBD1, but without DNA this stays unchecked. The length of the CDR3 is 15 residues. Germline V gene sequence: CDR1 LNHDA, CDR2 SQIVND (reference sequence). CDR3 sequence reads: CASRKTGPMNTEAFF. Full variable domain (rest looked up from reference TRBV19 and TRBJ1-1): DGGITQSPKYLFRKEGQNVTLSCEQNLNHDAMYWYRQDPGQGLRLIYYSQIVNDFQKGDIAEGYSVSREKKESFPLTVTSAQKNPTAFYLCASRKTGPMNTEAFFGQGTRLTVV.

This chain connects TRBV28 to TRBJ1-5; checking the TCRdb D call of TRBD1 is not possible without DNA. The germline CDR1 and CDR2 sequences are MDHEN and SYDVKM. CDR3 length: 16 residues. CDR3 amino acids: CASSSRAGLGNQPQHF. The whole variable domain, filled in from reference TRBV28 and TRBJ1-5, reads DVKVTQSSRYLVKRTGEKVFLECVQDMDHENMFWYRQDPGLGLRLIYFSYDVKMKEKGDIPEGYSVSREKKERFSLILESASTNQTSMYLCASSSRAGLGNQPQHFGDGTRLSIL.

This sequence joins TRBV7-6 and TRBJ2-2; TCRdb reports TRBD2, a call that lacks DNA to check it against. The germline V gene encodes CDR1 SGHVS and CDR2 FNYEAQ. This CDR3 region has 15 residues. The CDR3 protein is CASSSSEAISGELFF. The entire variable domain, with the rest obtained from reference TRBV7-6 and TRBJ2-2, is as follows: GAGVSQSPRYKVTKRGQDVALRCDPISGHVSLYWYRQALGQGPEFLTYFNYEAQQDKSGLPNDRFSAERPEGSISTLTIQRTEQRDSAMYRCASSSSEAISGELFFGEGSRLTVL.